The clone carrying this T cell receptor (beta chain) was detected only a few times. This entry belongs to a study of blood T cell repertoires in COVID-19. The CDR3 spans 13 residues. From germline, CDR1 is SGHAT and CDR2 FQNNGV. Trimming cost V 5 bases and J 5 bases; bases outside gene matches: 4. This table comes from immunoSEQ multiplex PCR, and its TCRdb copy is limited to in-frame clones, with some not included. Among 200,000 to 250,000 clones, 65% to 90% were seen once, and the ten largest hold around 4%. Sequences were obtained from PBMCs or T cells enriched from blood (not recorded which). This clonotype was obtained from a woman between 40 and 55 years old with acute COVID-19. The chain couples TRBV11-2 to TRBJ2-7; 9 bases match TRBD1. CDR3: CASSPRTGDEQYF. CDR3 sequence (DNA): TGTGCCAGCAGCCCGCGGACAGGGGACGAGCAGTACTTC. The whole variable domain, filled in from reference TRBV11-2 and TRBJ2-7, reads EAGVAQSPRYKIIEKRQSVAFWCNPISGHATLYWYQQILGQGPKLLIQFQNNGVVDDSQLPKDRFSAERLKGVDSTLKIQPAKLEDSAVYLCASSPRTGDEQYFGPGTRLTVT.